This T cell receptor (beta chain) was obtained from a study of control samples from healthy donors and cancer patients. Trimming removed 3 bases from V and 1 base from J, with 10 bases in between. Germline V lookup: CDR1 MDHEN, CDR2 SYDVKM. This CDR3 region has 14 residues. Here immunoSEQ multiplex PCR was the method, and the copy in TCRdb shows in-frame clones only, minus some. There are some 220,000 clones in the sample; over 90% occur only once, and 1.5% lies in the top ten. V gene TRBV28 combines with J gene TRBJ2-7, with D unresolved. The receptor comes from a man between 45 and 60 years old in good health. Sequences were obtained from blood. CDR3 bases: TGTGCCAGCAGTTTGACTGTCAGATCCTACGAGCAGTACTTC. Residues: CASSLTVRSYEQYF.